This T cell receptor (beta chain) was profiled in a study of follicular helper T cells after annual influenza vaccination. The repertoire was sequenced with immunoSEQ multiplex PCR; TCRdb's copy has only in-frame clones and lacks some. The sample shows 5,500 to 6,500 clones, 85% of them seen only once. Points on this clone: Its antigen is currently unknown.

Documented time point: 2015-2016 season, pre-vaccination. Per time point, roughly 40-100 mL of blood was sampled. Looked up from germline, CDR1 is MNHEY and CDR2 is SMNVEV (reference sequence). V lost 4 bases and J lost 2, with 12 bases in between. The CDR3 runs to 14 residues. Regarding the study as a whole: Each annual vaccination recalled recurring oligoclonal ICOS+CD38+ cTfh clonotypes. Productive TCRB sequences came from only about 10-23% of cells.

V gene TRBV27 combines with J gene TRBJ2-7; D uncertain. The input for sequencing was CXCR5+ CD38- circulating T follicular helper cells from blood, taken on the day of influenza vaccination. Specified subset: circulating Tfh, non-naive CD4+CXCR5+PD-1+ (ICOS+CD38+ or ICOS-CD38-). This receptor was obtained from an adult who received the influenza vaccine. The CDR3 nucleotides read TGTGCCAGCAGTTCCAAGGTAGGGACCTACGAGCAGTACTTC. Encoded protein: CASSSKVGTYEQYF.